Below are 25 T cell receptor beta chains sequenced from a single sample in a study of T-cell memory formation after mild COVID-19. A single record per CDR3 protein comes from TCRdb applying MiXCR to the 5' RACE reads. The sample carries about 470,000 distinct CDR3 sequences, 20% to 30% recorded once. The material sequenced was PBMCs or a T cell subset sorted from them (not recorded which). Every receptor here comes from an adult woman who had mild COVID-19 (a few samples of this study predate the infection). Cell type and time point are not known.

The chain uses TRBV10-3 and TRBJ2-5; 8 bases map to TRBD1. With V trimmed by 3 bases and J by 4 bases, 1 base remained unmatched. In germline, CDR1 is ENHRY, CDR2 SYGVKD. The CDR3 spans 13 residues. CDR3 DNA: TGTGCCATCAGTGACGGACAGGGAGAGACCCAGTACTTC. Amino acid sequence: CAISDGQGETQYF.

This rearrangement joins TRBV6-6 to TRBJ2-1, with 10 bases identical to TRBD2. V was clipped by 2 bases and J by 9 bases; unmatched bases: 13. Germline values: CDR1 MNHNY, CDR2 SVGAGI (reference sequence). The CDR3 has 17 residues. The CDR3 DNA follows: TGTGCCAGCAGTTACCGCTCACCTACTAGCGGGACCGGTGAGCAGTTCTTC. This encodes CASSYRSPTSGTGEQFF.

This clonotype was counted at least ten times. V is TRBV20-1 and J is TRBJ2-7; maybe TRBD1 (5 bases). Germline V gene sequence: CDR1 DFQATT, CDR2 SNEGSKA (reference sequence). This CDR3 spans 12 amino acids. The V end lost 3 bases, the J end lost 1 base, and 7 bases lay between the germline ends. The CDR3 sequence is CSARGQSYEQYF. CDR3 bases: TGCAGTGCTAGGGGGCAGTCCTACGAGCAGTACTTC.

The chain uses TRBV20-1 and TRBJ1-4; D not certain. From germline, CDR1 is DFQATT and CDR2 SNEGSKA (reference sequence). Trimming cost V 6 bases and J 1 base, with 9 bases left between them. The CDR3 has 13 amino acids. The CDR3 DNA sequence: TGCAGTGCCCGGGCTTTAACTAATGAAAAACTGTTTTTT. This encodes CSARALTNEKLFF.

This clonotype was counted only a few times. Here the CDR3 DNA reads TGTGCCAGCCGGACAGGGGGGATCACCGGGGAGCTGTTTTTT. It encodes CASRTGGITGELFF. V gene TRBV21-1 combines with J gene TRBJ2-2; the table assigns TRBD1, which was not confirmed against the DNA. TRBV21-1 is recorded as a pseudogene. The length of the CDR3 is 14 residues.

This clonotype has just a few counts. One end of the junction varies from germline; a read error may be responsible. J is TRBJ2-5 and V is TRBV12-3 or TRBV12-4; unclear D gene. The CDR3 consists of 13 residues. DNA of the CDR3: TGTGCCAGCAGTTTGACAAGAAGAGAGGCCCAGTACTTC. It is translated as CASSLTRREAQYF.

The sample holds many counts of this clonotype. The V and J genes are TRBV7-9 and TRBJ2-3, with D tentatively TRBD2 (6 bases). The V gene lost 1 base and the J gene lost 6 bases, with 17 bases spanning the gap. Germline assignment: CDR1 SEHNR and CDR2 FQNEAQ (reference sequence). There are 16 residues in the CDR3. CDR3 sequence (DNA): TGTGCCAGCAGCTTAGTCGGTAGCGGCTTAGGGGATACGCAGTATTTT. This gives the protein CASSLVGSGLGDTQYF.

There are a few counts of this clonotype. The genes are TRBV7-9 and TRBJ2-3; 7 bases align to TRBD2. CDR1 and CDR2 from the germline V gene are SEHNR and FQNEAQ (reference sequence). J was trimmed by 2 bases and V by 7 bases; bases with no gene match: 9. The CDR3 loop spans 15 amino acids. The CDR3 protein is CASNYAGASTDTQYF. The CDR3 DNA follows: TGTGCCAGCAACTACGCGGGAGCATCCACAGATACGCAGTATTTT.

This clonotype has just a few counts. J is TRBJ1-1 and V is TRBV19; D is ambiguous. Per germline, CDR1 LNHDA and CDR2 SQIVND (reference sequence). This CDR3 spans 13 amino acids. Between the trimmed V and J ends, which lost 3 bases and 1 base, there was a span of 6 bases. CDR3 residues: CASSIAANTEAFF. As DNA, the CDR3 is TGTGCCAGTAGTATCGCAGCGAACACTGAAGCTTTCTTT.

The chain has TRBV18 and TRBJ1-2, with D perhaps TRBD1 (5 bases). In germline, CDR1 is KGHSH, CDR2 LQKENI. This CDR3 is built from 15 residues. The V gene lost 8 bases and the J gene lost 4 bases, with 20 bases spanning the gap. CDR3 DNA sequence: TGTGCCAGCGCTCTCGGCTTACAGGCCACCTATGGCTACACCTTC. Translation: CASALGLQATYGYTF.

This clonotype appeared once. The V gene is TRBV4-1, the J gene TRBJ1-1, with D possibly matching TRBD1 (5 bases). V lost 1 base, J lost 0 bases, and 9 bases lay in between. CDR1 is MGHRA, CDR2 YSYEKL, per germline. The CDR3 has 15 residues. This CDR3 reads CASSQVRGVNTEAFF. The CDR3 DNA is TGCGCCAGCAGCCAAGTCCGAGGGGTGAACACTGAAGCTTTCTTT.

This clonotype was recorded once. This chain connects TRBV20-1 to TRBJ1-3, with D possibly being TRBD1 (6 bases). V was pared by 0 bases and J by 2 bases, with 8 bases between. This CDR3 contains 14 residues. Germline lookup yields CDR1 DFQATT and CDR2 SNEGSKA (reference sequence). CDR3 sequence reads: CSARDRGAGNTIYF. The CDR3 DNA is TGCAGTGCTAGAGACAGGGGAGCTGGAAACACCATATATTTT.

The rearrangement links TRBV6-5 to TRBJ2-5, with TRBD2 as a possible D gene (7 bases). This CDR3 is built from 16 residues. CDR1 is MNHEY and CDR2 is SVGAGI in the germline V gene. Trimming pared 0 bases from V and 5 bases from J, leaving 16 bases between. CDR3 in DNA: TGTGCCAGCAGTTACTCGATTGCGGGGGCCCGGGAGACCCAGTACTTC. Protein sequence: CASSYSIAGARETQYF.

This clonotype was observed many times. This chain connects TRBV29-1 to TRBJ2-2; possibly TRBD1 for D (5 bases). The V gene lost 3 bases and the J gene lost 1 base, with 9 bases spanning the gap. Germline V gene lookup returns CDR1 SQVTM and CDR2 ANQGSEA. The CDR3 has 14 amino acids. This CDR3 is CSVDAQGNTGELFF. The CDR3 DNA reads as TGCAGCGTTGACGCGCAGGGGAACACCGGGGAGCTGTTTTTT.

The chain carries TRBV20-1 and TRBJ2-5, with a tentative D call TRBD2 (6 bases). Germline CDR1 reads DFQATT; CDR2 reads SNEGSKA (reference sequence). The CDR3 runs to 13 residues. Trimming removed 1 base at V and 5 bases at J, with 11 bases between. CDR3: CSARAGEGETQYF. The CDR3 region has the DNA TGCAGTGCTAGAGCGGGAGAGGGGGAGACCCAGTACTTC.

The rearrangement joins TRBV29-1 to TRBJ2-7; possible D gene TRBD1, 5 bases. CDR1 is SQVTM, CDR2 ANQGSEA, per germline. Trimming took off 2 bases at V and 0 bases at J, with 8 bases between the two ends. The CDR3 is 13 residues long. CDR3 region: CSVESRASYEQYF. The CDR3 DNA follows: TGCAGCGTTGAATCCAGGGCCTCCTACGAGCAGTACTTC.

J is TRBJ1-3 and V is TRBV4-2; tentative D call: TRBD1 (6 bases). Trimming shortened V by 4 bases and J by 2 bases, and 18 bases separated the two germline ends. Germline V gene sequence: CDR1 LGHNA, CDR2 YNFKEQ. The CDR3 consists of 17 residues. The CDR3 DNA reads as TGTGCCAGCAGCCTCCGGGGGGCACGATCTACTGGAAACACCATATATTTT. This sequence encodes CASSLRGARSTGNTIYF.

This clonotype appeared a few times. The chain's CDR3 is CASRPSLVTDTQYF. The CDR3 DNA is TGCGCCAGCAGGCCGAGTCTAGTAACAGATACGCAGTATTTT. The chain joins TRBV5-1 to TRBJ2-3; no firm D call. The V end lost 5 bases, the J end lost 3 bases, and 13 bases lay between the germline ends. The CDR3 runs 14 residues. CDR1 and CDR2 (germline): SGHRS, YFSETQ.

The chain is built from TRBV11-3 and TRBJ2-5, with D perhaps TRBD2 (5 bases). V lost 5 bases, J lost 2 bases, and 15 bases lay in between. The CDR3 consists of 15 residues. CDR1 is SGHNT and CDR2 is YENEEA in the germline V gene. In nucleotides, the CDR3 is TGTGCCAGCAGCGATGACCTAGCTGATCAAGAGACCCAGTACTTC. This translates into CASSDDLADQETQYF.

V is TRBV6-5 and J is TRBJ2-3; D gene uncertain. This CDR3 spans 12 amino acids. Per the germline V gene, CDR1 is MNHEY and CDR2 is SVGAGI. Trimming stripped 6 bases from V and 11 bases from J, with 15 bases between. CDR3 sequence (DNA): TGTGCCAGCAGAGTTTTGGGTAGGGAGCAGTATTTT. This gives the protein CASRVLGREQYF.

This clonotype was seen a handful of times. This chain uses TRBV29-1 with TRBJ1-1, with D possibly matching TRBD1 (5 bases). The CDR3 has 13 residues. Per the germline V gene, CDR1 is SQVTM and CDR2 is ANQGSEA. The V end lost 7 bases, the J end lost 3 bases, and 15 bases lay between the germline ends. The CDR3: CSGSTARDTEAFF. The CDR3 nucleotides are TGCAGCGGATCGACAGCTAGGGACACTGAAGCTTTCTTT. Variable domain in full (rest from reference TRBV29-1 and TRBJ1-1): SAVISQKPSRDICQRGTSLTIQCQVDSQVTMMFWYRQQPGQSLTLIATANQGSEATYESGFVIDKFPISRPNLTFSTLTVSNMSPEDSSIYLCSGSTARDTEAFFGQGTRLTVV.

This clonotype was detected only a few times. The V gene is TRBV7-2, the J gene TRBJ1-4; tentatively, D is TRBD1 (6 bases). Germline CDR1 reads SGHTA; CDR2 reads FQGNSA. The CDR3 contains 14 residues. V was clipped by 8 bases and J by 2 bases, with 12 bases between them. For the CDR3, the DNA is TGTGCCAGCGACCAGAGGGGGACTAATGAAAAACTGTTTTTT. It encodes CASDQRGTNEKLFF.

This clonotype showed up just a few times. This chain joins TRBV27 and TRBJ1-1, with D possibly matching TRBD1 (6 bases). V lost 2 bases and J 6 bases, leaving 10 bases between the germline ends. This CDR3 is built from 13 residues. Germline V gene data show CDR1 as MNHEY and CDR2 as SMNVEV (reference sequence). The CDR3: CASSLLRTAEAFF. CDR3 DNA sequence: TGTGCCAGCAGTTTACTACGGACAGCTGAAGCTTTCTTT.

V and J are TRBV5-5 and TRBJ2-1; 16 bases are shared with TRBD2. The CDR3 extends over 17 amino acids. Germline lookup yields CDR1 SGHKS and CDR2 YYEKEE (reference sequence). With 0 bases clipped from V and 7 bases from J, the junction kept 4 bases outside the gene matches. CDR3 protein: CASSLGGLAGGPNEQFF. The CDR3 DNA follows: TGTGCCAGCAGCTTGGGGGGACTAGCGGGAGGGCCAAATGAGCAGTTCTTC.

This clonotype came up a few times. The chain is built from TRBV11-2 and TRBJ2-5; D ambiguous. With 1 base removed from V and 2 bases from J, the gap between germline ends came to 14 bases. This CDR3 comprises 16 residues. Per germline, CDR1 SGHAT and CDR2 FQNNGV. The CDR3 protein is CASSLGDTYQQETQYF. CDR3 DNA: TGTGCCAGCAGCTTAGGCGACACCTATCAACAAGAGACCCAGTACTTC.